The 7 T cell receptor beta chains below were found in one sample sequenced in a study of blood T cell repertoires in COVID-19. Data came from immunoSEQ multiplex PCR; TCRdb stores just in-frame clones and leaves some out. The data show around 150,000 clones, 84% seen once. Sequencing was done on a sample of peripheral blood. These receptor sequences come from a man between 65 and 85 years old with acute or convalescent COVID-19.

The chain has TRBV5-1 and TRBJ1-6; D might be TRBD1 (6 bases). The CDR3 contains 13 residues. Trimming stripped 3 bases from V and 7 bases from J, with 8 bases between. Germline V lookup: CDR1 SGHRS, CDR2 YFSETQ. CDR3 nucleotides: TGCGCCAGCAGCTCGGACAGCAATTCACCCCTCCACTTT. This translates into CASSSDSNSPLHF.

The chain carries TRBV6-5 and TRBJ2-5, with D hard to call. This CDR3 is built from 14 residues. V was pared by 2 bases and J by 5 bases, with 12 bases between. The V gene's germline CDR1 is MNHEY and CDR2 SVGAGI. Written as DNA, the CDR3 is TGTGCCAGCAGTTACGGGTCAGGAAGGGAGACCCAGTACTTC. This codes for CASSYGSGRETQYF.

This chain links TRBV2 with TRBJ2-3; TRBD2 might be the D (6 bases). Germline V CDR1 and CDR2: SNHLY, FYNNEI. The CDR3 has 13 amino acids. V was clipped by 6 bases and J by 6 bases, with 13 bases between them. CDR3 protein: CASSAREADTQYF. The CDR3 coding sequence is TGTGCCAGCAGCGCCAGGGAGGCGGATACGCAGTATTTT.

The chain uses TRBV6-6 and TRBJ1-5; tentatively, D is TRBD1 (5 bases). CDR3 size: 15 residues. Per germline, CDR1 MNHNY and CDR2 SVGAGI (reference sequence). V dropped 6 bases and J dropped 2 bases, with 14 bases sitting between them. The CDR3 here is CASSNGGSGNQPQHF. CDR3 coding DNA: TGTGCCAGCAGCAACGGGGGGAGCGGCAATCAGCCCCAGCATTTT.

This clone occurred a few times. V and J are TRBV28 and TRBJ1-2, with D uncertain. V was pared by 3 bases and J by 7 bases, with 9 bases between. Germline CDR1 is MDHEN and CDR2 is SYDVKM. The CDR3 consists of 12 residues. CDR3 nucleotide sequence: TGTGCCAGCAGTTTTGGTTACTTTGGCTACACCTTC. This codes for CASSFGYFGYTF.

The chain employs TRBV10-3 and TRBJ1-1, with TRBD1 matching 7 bases. The germline V gene has CDR1 ENHRY and CDR2 SYGVKD. The CDR3 covers 15 residues. The V segment lost 0 bases and the J segment 1 base; nucleotides outside the gene matches: 2. Here the CDR3 DNA reads TGTGCCATCAGTGAGTCCGGGACAGAGAACACTGAAGCTTTCTTT. Protein: CAISESGTENTEAFF.

The chain carries TRBV19 and TRBJ1-1, with D possibly TRBD1 on 5 matching bases. This CDR3 comprises 13 residues. V was cut by 6 bases and J by 5 bases, with 13 bases left in between. Germline values: CDR1 LNHDA, CDR2 SQIVND (reference sequence). The CDR3, as DNA: TGTGCCAGTAGCGTAACCGGGGGGACTGAAGCTTTCTTT. Translating it yields CASSVTGGTEAFF.